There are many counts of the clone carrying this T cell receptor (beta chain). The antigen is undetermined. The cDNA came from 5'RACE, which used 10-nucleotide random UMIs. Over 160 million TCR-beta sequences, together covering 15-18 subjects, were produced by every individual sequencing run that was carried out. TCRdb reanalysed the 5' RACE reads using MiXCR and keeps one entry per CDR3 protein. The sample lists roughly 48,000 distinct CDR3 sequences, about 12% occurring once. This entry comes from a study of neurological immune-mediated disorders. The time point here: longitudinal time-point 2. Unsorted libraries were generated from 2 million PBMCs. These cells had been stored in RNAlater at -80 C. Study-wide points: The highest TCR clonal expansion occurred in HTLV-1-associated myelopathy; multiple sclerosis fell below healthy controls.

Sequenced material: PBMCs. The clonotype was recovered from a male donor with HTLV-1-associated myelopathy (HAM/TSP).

The chain's CDR3 is CSAAGQGKNIQYF. For the CDR3, the DNA is TGCAGTGCTGCTGGACAGGGGAAAAACATTCAGTACTTC. This chain uses TRBV20-1 with TRBJ2-4, with TRBD1 identical over 9 bases. The CDR3 has 13 amino acids. The germline V gene encodes CDR1 DFQATT and CDR2 SNEGSKA (reference sequence). J gave up 4 bases and V 5 bases, and 3 bases lay outside the gene matches.